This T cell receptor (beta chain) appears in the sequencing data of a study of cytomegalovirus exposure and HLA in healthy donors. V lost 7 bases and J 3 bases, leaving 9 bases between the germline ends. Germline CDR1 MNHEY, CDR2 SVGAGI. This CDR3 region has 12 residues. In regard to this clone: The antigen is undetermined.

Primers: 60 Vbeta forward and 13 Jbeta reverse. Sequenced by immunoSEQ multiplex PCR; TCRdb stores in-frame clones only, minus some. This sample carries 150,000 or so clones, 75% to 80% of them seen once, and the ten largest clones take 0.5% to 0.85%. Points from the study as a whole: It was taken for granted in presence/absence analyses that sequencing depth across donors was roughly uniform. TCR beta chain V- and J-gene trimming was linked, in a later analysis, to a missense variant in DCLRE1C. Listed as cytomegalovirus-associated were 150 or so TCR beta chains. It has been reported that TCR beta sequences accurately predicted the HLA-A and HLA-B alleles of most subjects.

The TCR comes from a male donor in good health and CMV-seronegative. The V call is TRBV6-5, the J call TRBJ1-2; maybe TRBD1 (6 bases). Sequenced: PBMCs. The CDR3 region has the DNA TGTGCCAGCACAAAGGGGGACTATGGCTACACCTTC. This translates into CASTKGDYGYTF.